These 18 T cell receptor beta chains originate from one sample sequenced in a study of OX40 agonist ivuxolimab in advanced cancers. Only in-frame clones appear in the TCRdb table, and some are missing; sequencing was by immunoSEQ multiplex PCR. The table has about 62,000 clones, about 85% seen once; the top ten hold more than 3%. The sample here was CD4+ or CD8+ T cells sorted from blood, taken in a trial of the OX40 agonist ivuxolimab. These receptors were collected from an adult with an advanced solid tumor such as melanoma, head and neck, liver or kidney cancer.

This clone was detected only once. The V call is TRBV9, the J call TRBJ2-1, with 9 bases that match TRBD2. Germline-derived CDR1 and CDR2 are SGDLS and YYNGEE. Unmatched junction bases numbered 8, after V lost 0 bases and J lost 10 bases. The CDR3 covers 15 residues. The CDR3 bases are TGTGCCAGCAGCGTAGCACGCGGGGGGGCAGGGGAGCAGTTCTTC. Translation gives CASSVARGGAGEQFF.

This clone was recorded many times. The chain carries TRBV5-4 and TRBJ2-2; D ambiguous. Trimming shortened V by 0 bases and J by 6 bases, and 9 bases separated the two germline ends. CDR1 is SGHNT and CDR2 is YYREEE in the germline V gene (reference sequence). This CDR3 region has 14 residues. The CDR3 nucleotides are TGTGCCAGCAGCTTGGCCGGTGGGGCCGGGGAGCTGTTTTTT. This codes for CASSLAGGAGELFF.

This clone showed up just once. The chain joins TRBV7-6 to TRBJ2-7; TRBD1 matches at 7 bases. V was pared by 5 bases and J by 7 bases, with 8 bases of the junction left unmatched. This CDR3 comprises 13 residues. Germline V CDR1 and CDR2: SGHVS, FNYEAQ. In DNA form, the CDR3 reads TGTGCCAGCAGCACCGACAGGGCAGGTGAGCAGTACTTC. This sequence encodes CASSTDRAGEQYF.

The chain links TRBV7-6 to TRBJ2-5; a weak D match, TRBD2 (6 bases). The V end was cut by 1 base, the J end by 1 base, with 16 bases between. The CDR3 spans 17 residues. Per the germline V gene, CDR1 is SGHVS and CDR2 is FNYEAQ. The CDR3 nucleotides are TGTGCCAGCAGCTTAGTACACGGGGGAGACCCCCAAGAGACCCAGTACTTC. Protein: CASSLVHGGDPQETQYF. The entire variable domain, with the rest obtained from reference TRBV7-6 and TRBJ2-5, is as follows: GAGVSQSPRYKVTKRGQDVALRCDPISGHVSLYWYRQALGQGPEFLTYFNYEAQQDKSGLPNDRFSAERPEGSISTLTIQRTEQRDSAMYRCASSLVHGGDPQETQYFGPGTRLLVL.

This chain links TRBV6-5 with TRBJ2-5, with 10 positions matching TRBD2. The germline V gene encodes CDR1 MNHEY and CDR2 SVGAGI. CDR3 length: 15 amino acids. J lost 3 bases, V lost 2 bases, and 3 bases had no gene match. This CDR3 is CASSYKGLAKETQYF. For the CDR3, the DNA is TGTGCCAGCAGTTACAAGGGACTAGCGAAAGAGACCCAGTACTTC.

Worth noting for this clone: At the DNA level, this CDR3 is encoded by other sequences in the same sample as well. The V gene is TRBV28, the J gene TRBJ1-5, with D perhaps TRBD1 (5 bases). The V and J ends lost 3 bases and 2 bases respectively, with 11 bases between them. The CDR3 is 15 residues long. CDR1 is MDHEN, CDR2 SYDVKM, per germline. CDR3 sequence: CASSLSGGGNQPQHF. CDR3 nucleotides: TGTGCCAGCAGTTTGTCGGGGGGGGGCAATCAGCCCCAGCATTTT.

V and J are TRBV28 and TRBJ2-3; the D is unclear. Trimming took 6 bases from V and 0 from J, leaving 13 bases between them. Germline V CDR1 and CDR2: MDHEN, SYDVKM. The CDR3 is 15 amino acids. CDR3 loop: CASSQLPTSTDTQYF. CDR3 sequence (DNA): TGTGCCAGCAGCCAACTACCCACTAGCACAGATACGCAGTATTTT.

CDR3 in amino acids: CASSAGTGNTEAFF. Written as DNA, the CDR3 is TGTGCCAGCAGCGCCGGGACAGGGAACACTGAAGCTTTCTTT. This sequence joins TRBV11-3 and TRBJ1-1, with 8 nucleotides matching TRBD1. The germline V gene encodes CDR1 SGHNT and CDR2 YENEEA. CDR3 length: 14 amino acids. V was clipped by 5 bases and J by 1 base; unmatched bases: 3.

J is TRBJ2-6 and V is TRBV7-2, with TRBD2 identical over 11 bases. Trimming at V came to 4 bases and at J to 1 base, leaving 3 bases not matched to a gene. This CDR3 spans 17 amino acids. The germline CDR1 and CDR2 sequences are SGHTA and FQGNSA. The CDR3, as DNA: TGTGCCAGCAGCTGGCTAGCGGGGGGATCTGGGGCCAACGTCCTGACTTTC. It translates to CASSWLAGGSGANVLTF.

The chain joins TRBV29-1 to TRBJ1-4; 9 bases are shared with TRBD1. Germline V lookup: CDR1 SQVTM, CDR2 ANQGSEA. V shed 6 bases, J shed 8 bases, and the junction held 4 bases outside the gene matches. CDR3 size: 12 residues. This CDR3 is CSVRQGGEKLFF. Written as DNA, the CDR3 is TGCAGCGTACGACAGGGGGGGGAAAAACTGTTTTTT.

This clone has a single count. The chain combines TRBV7-3 with TRBJ2-2; D may be TRBD1 (6 bases). CDR1 is SGHTA and CDR2 is FQGTGA in the germline V gene. V was trimmed by 5 bases and J by 4 bases, leaving 14 bases between them. The CDR3 is made up of 15 amino acids. The CDR3 spells CASSDRGGPTGELFF. The CDR3 nucleotides read TGTGCCAGCAGCGACAGAGGGGGTCCCACCGGGGAGCTGTTTTTT.

The chain recombines TRBV7-9 with TRBJ2-2; tentative D call: TRBD1 (6 bases). The CDR3 totals 16 residues. V dropped 0 bases and J dropped 1 base, with 9 bases sitting between them. Germline loops: CDR1 SEHNR, CDR2 FQNEAQ (reference sequence). This CDR3 reads CASSLAYRENTGELFF. DNA for the CDR3: TGTGCCAGCAGCTTAGCGTACAGGGAGAACACCGGGGAGCTGTTTTTT.

The V and J genes are TRBV7-8 and TRBJ2-1; 7 bases are shared with TRBD2. The ends lost 2 bases at V and 7 bases at J; junction bases unmatched: 5. The CDR3 totals 14 residues. Germline V gene data show CDR1 as SGHVS and CDR2 as FQNEAQ. CDR3 region: CASSLRLAVNEQFF. The CDR3, as DNA: TGTGCCAGCAGCTTACGGCTAGCGGTGAATGAGCAGTTCTTC.

This clone was picked up a small number of times. This chain joins TRBV30 and TRBJ2-2, with TRBD2 matching 7 bases. V shed 1 base, J shed 9 bases, and the junction held 14 bases outside the gene matches. This CDR3 has 16 amino acids. The germline V gene encodes CDR1 GTSNPN and CDR2 SVGIG (reference sequence). The CDR3 loop is CAWSGSSGLAAWELFF. The DNA of the CDR3 is TGTGCCTGGAGTGGGAGTAGCGGGCTAGCTGCCTGGGAGCTGTTTTTT. The entire variable domain, with the rest obtained from reference TRBV30 and TRBJ2-2, is as follows: SQTIHQWPATLVQPVGSPLSLECTVEGTSNPNLYWYRQAAGRGLQLLFYSVGIGQISSEVPQNLSASRPQDRQFILSSKKLLLSDSGFYLCAWSGSSGLAAWELFFGEGSRLTVL.

The chain links TRBV5-6 to TRBJ1-4; no reliable D call. Germline loops: CDR1 SGHDT, CDR2 YYEEEE. V was clipped by 5 bases and J by 8 bases, with 13 bases between them. The CDR3 loop spans 13 amino acids. The CDR3 spells CASSVVVDEKLFF. In DNA, the CDR3 is TGTGCCAGCAGTGTTGTGGTGGACGAAAAACTGTTTTTT.

This sequence joins TRBV19 and TRBJ2-3, with D unclear. The CDR3 is 13 residues long. With 3 bases removed from V and 6 bases from J, the gap between germline ends came to 10 bases. CDR1 and CDR2 from the germline V gene are LNHDA and SQIVND (reference sequence). The CDR3 sequence: CASSIILLDTQYF. As DNA, the CDR3 is TGTGCCAGTAGTATTATTCTGTTGGATACGCAGTATTTT.

CDR3 loop: CASSQHRNTEEAFF. For the CDR3, the DNA is TGTGCCAGCAGTCAGCACAGAAACACGGAGGAAGCTTTCTTT. This chain joins TRBV5-8 and TRBJ1-1; D is ambiguous. V lost 5 bases, J lost 8 bases, and 19 bases lay in between. The CDR3 has 14 amino acids. Germline lookup yields CDR1 SGHTS and CDR2 YDEGEE.

The V call is TRBV7-8, the J call TRBJ2-2; D could derive from TRBD1 or TRBD2 (6 bases each). The germline V and J ends were trimmed by 3 bases and 4 bases, with 18 bases remaining between them. The CDR3 totals 17 residues. CDR1 and CDR2 from the germline V gene are SGHVS and FQNEAQ. CDR3 nucleotide sequence: TGTGCCAGCAGCTTGAGATGGATGGGGGGCACCACCGGGGAGCTGTTTTTT. Amino acid sequence: CASSLRWMGGTTGELFF. The full variable domain, completed using reference TRBV7-8 and TRBJ2-2, is GAGVSQSPRYKVAKRGQDVALRCDPISGHVSLFWYQQALGQGPEFLTYFQNEAQLDKSGLPSDRFFAERPEGSVSTLKIQRTQQEDSAVYLCASSLRWMGGTTGELFFGEGSRLTVL.